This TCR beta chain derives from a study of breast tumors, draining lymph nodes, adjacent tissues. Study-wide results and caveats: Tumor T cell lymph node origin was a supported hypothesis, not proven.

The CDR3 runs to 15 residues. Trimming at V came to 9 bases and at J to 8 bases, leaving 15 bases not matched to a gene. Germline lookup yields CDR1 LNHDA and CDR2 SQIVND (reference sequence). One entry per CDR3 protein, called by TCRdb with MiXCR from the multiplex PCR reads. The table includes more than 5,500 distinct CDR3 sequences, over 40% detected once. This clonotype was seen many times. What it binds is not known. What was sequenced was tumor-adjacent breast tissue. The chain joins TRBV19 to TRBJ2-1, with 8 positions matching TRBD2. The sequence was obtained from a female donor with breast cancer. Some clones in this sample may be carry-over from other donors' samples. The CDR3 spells CARSRLSGSWDEQFF. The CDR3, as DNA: TGTGCCAGATCCCGCCTGAGCGGGAGTTGGGATGAGCAGTTCTTC.